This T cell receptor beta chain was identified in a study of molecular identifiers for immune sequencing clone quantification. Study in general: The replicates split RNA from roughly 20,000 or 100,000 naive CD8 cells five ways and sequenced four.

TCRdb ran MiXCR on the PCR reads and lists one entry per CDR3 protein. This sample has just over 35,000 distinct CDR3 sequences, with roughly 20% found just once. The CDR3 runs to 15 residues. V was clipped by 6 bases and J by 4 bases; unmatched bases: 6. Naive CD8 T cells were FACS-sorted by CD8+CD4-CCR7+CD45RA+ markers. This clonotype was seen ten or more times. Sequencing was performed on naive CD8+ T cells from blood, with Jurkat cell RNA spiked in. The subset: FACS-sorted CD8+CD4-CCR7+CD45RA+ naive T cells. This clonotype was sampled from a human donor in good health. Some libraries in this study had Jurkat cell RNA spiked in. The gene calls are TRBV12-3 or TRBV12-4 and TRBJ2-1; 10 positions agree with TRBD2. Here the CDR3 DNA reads TGTGCCAGCAGCAGCAGCGGGAGGGATTACAATGAGCAGTTCTTC. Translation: CASSSSGRDYNEQFF.